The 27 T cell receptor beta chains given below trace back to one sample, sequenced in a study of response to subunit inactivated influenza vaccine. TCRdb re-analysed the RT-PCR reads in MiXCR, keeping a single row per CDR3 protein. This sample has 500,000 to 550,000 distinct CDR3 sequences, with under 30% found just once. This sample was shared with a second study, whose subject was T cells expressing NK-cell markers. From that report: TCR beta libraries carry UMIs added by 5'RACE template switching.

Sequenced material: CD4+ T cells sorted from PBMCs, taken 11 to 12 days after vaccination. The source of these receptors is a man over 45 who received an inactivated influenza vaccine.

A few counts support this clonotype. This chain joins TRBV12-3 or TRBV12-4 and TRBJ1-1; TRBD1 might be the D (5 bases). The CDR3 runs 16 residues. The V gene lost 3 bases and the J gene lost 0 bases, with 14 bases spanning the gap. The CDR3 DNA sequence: TGTGCCAGCAGTTTGTCAGGGTGGCCCGTGAACACTGAAGCTTTCTTT. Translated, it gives CASSLSGWPVNTEAFF.

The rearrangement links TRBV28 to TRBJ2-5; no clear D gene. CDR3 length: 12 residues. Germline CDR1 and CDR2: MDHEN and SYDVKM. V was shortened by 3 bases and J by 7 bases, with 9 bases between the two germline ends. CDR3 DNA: TGTGCCAGCAGTTTCCGGACGGGGACCCAGTACTTC. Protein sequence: CASSFRTGTQYF.

The CDR3, as DNA: TGTGCCACCTCGGACAGGGATTATGGCTACACCTTC. Encoded protein: CATSDRDYGYTF. J is TRBJ1-2 and V is TRBV24-1; 8 positions agree with TRBD1. The J segment lost 5 bases and the V segment lost 9 bases, leaving 4 bases of the junction unmatched. Germline loops: CDR1 KGHDR, CDR2 SFDVKD. The CDR3 is made up of 12 amino acids.

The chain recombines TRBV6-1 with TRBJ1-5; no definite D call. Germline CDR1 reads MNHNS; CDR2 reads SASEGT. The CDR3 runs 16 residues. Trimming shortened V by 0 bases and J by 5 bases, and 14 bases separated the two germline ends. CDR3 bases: TGTGCCAGCAGTGAAGCGCTGGGGATGAGATATCAGCCCCAGCATTTT. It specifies CASSEALGMRYQPQHF.

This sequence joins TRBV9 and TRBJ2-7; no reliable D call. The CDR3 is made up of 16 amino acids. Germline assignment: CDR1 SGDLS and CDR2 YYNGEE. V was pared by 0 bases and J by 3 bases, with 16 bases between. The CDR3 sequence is CASSVGGSRPDYEQYF. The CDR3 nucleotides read TGTGCCAGCAGCGTAGGAGGCAGCCGGCCAGACTACGAGCAGTACTTC. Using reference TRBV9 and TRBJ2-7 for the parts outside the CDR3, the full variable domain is DSGVTQTPKHLITATGQRVTLRCSPRSGDLSVYWYQQSLDQGLQFLIQYYNGEERAKGNILERFSAQQFPDLHSELNLSSLELGDSALYFCASSVGGSRPDYEQYFGPGTRLTVT.

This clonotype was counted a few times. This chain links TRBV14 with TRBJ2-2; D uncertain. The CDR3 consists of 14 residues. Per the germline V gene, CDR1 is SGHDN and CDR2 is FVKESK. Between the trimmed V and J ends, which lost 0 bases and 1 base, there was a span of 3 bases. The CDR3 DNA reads TGTGCCAGCAGCCAAGAGGTGAACACCGGGGAGCTGTTTTTT. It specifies CASSQEVNTGELFF.

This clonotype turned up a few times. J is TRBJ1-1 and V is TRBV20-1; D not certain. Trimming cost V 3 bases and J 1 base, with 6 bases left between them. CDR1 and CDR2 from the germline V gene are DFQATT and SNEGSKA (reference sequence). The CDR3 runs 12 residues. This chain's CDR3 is CSASRTNTEAFF. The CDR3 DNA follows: TGCAGTGCTAGCAGAACGAACACTGAAGCTTTCTTT.

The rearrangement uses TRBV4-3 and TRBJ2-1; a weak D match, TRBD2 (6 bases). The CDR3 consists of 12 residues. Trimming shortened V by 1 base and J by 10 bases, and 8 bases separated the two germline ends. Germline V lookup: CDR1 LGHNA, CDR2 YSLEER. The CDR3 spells CASSQGGEEQFF. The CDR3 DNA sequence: TGCGCCAGCAGCCAAGGGGGGGAAGAGCAGTTCTTC.

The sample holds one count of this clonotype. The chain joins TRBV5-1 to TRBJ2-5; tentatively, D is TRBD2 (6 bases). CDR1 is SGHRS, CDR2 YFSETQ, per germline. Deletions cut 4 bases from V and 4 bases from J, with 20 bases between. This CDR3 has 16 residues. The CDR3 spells CASSLMPARGPETQYF. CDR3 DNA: TGCGCCAGCAGCCTCATGCCGGCGCGGGGTCCAGAGACCCAGTACTTC.

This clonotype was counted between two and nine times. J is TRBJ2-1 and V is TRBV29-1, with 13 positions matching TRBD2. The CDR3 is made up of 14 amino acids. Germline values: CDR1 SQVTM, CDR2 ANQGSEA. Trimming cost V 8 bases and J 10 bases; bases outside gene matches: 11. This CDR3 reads CSSTQTSGGNEQFF. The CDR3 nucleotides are TGCAGCTCTACCCAGACTAGCGGGGGGAACGAGCAGTTCTTC.

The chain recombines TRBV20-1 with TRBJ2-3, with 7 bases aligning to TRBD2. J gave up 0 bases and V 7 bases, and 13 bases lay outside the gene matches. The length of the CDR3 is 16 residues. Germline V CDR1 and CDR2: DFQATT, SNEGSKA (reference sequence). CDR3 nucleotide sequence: TGCAGTGGCTATCCGGCTAGCGGAACTAGCACAGATACGCAGTATTTT. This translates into CSGYPASGTSTDTQYF.

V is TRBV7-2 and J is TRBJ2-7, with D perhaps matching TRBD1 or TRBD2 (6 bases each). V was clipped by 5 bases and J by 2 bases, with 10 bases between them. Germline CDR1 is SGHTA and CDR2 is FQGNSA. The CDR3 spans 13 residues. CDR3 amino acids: CASSKGGAYEQYF. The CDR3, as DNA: TGTGCCAGCAGCAAGGGGGGAGCCTACGAGCAGTACTTC. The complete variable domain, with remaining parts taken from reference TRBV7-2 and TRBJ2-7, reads GAGVSQSPSNKVTEKGKDVELRCDPISGHTALYWYRQSLGQGLEFLIYFQGNSAPDKSGLPSDRFSAERTGGSVSTLTIQRTQQEDSAVYLCASSKGGAYEQYFGPGTRLTVT.

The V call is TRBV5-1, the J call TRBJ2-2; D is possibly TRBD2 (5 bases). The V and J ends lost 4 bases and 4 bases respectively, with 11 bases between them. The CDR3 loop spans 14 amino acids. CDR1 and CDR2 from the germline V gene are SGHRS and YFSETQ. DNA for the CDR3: TGCGCCAGCAGCCCGGTTGGGAGCACCGGGGAGCTGTTTTTT. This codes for CASSPVGSTGELFF.

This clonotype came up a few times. The DNA for the CDR3 is TGTGCCAGCAGTCTTCGGGACAGGGGGCGCGACGAGCAGTACTTC. Residues: CASSLRDRGRDEQYF. The V gene is TRBV12-3 or TRBV12-4, the J gene TRBJ2-7; 12 bases align to TRBD1. Germline trimming cut 5 bases from V and 5 bases from J; bases unmatched to any gene: 7. The CDR3 sequence is 15 residues long.

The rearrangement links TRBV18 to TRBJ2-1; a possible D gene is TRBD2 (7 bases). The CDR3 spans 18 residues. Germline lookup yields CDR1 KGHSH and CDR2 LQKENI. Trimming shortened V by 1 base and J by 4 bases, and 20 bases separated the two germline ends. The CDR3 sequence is CASSPQWMRGRTYNEQFF. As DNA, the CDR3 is TGTGCCAGCTCACCACAGTGGATGCGGGGGCGAACGTACAATGAGCAGTTCTTC.

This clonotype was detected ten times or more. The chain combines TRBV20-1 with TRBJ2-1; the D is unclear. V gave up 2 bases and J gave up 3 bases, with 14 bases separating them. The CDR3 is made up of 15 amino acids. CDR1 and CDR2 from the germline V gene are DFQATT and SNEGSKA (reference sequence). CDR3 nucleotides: TGCAGTGCTAGATCGCGCTCGGACCGCTACAATGAGCAGTTCTTC. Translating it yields CSARSRSDRYNEQFF.

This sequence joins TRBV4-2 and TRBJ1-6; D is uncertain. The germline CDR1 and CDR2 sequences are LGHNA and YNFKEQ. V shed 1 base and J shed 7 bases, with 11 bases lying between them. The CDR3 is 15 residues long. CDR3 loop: CASSQGSEPNSPLHF. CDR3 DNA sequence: TGTGCCAGCAGCCAAGGGTCAGAACCCAATTCACCCCTCCACTTT.

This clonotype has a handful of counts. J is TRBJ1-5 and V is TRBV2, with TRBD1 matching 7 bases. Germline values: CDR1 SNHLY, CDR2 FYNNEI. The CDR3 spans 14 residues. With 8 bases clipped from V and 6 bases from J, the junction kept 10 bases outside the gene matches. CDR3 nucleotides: TGTGCCAGCCGATCACAGGGGCGGGTTCAGCCCCAGCATTTT. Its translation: CASRSQGRVQPQHF.

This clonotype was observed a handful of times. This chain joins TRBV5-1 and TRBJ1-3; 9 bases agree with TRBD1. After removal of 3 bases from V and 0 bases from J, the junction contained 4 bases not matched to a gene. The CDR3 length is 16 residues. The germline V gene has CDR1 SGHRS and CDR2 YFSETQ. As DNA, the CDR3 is TGCGCCAGCAGCTGGGGACAGGGCCTCTCTGGAAACACCATATATTTT. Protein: CASSWGQGLSGNTIYF.

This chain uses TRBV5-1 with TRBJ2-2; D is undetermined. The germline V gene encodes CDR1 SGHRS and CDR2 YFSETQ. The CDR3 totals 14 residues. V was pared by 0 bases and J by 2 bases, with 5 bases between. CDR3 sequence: CASSLAHNTGELFF. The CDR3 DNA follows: TGCGCCAGCAGCTTGGCACACAACACCGGGGAGCTGTTTTTT.

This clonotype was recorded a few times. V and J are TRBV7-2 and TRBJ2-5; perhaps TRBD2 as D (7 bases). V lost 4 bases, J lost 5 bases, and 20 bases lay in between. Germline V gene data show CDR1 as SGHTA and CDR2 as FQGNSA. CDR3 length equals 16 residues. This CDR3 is CASSSYGRGTGETQYF. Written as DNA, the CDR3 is TGTGCCAGCAGCTCTTATGGGAGGGGGACTGGGGAGACCCAGTACTTC. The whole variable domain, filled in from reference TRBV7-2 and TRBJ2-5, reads GAGVSQSPSNKVTEKGKDVELRCDPISGHTALYWYRQSLGQGLEFLIYFQGNSAPDKSGLPSDRFSAERTGGSVSTLTIQRTQQEDSAVYLCASSSYGRGTGETQYFGPGTRLLVL.

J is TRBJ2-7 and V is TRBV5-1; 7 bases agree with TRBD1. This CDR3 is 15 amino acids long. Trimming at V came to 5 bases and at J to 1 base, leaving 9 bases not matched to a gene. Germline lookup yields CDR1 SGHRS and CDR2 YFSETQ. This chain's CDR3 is CASRLETGSSYEQYF. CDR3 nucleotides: TGCGCCAGCAGGTTAGAGACAGGGTCTTCCTACGAGCAGTACTTC.

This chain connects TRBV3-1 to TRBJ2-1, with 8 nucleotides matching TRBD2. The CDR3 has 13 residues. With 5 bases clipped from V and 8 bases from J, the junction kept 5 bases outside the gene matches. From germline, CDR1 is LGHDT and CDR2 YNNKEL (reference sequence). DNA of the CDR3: TGTGCCAGCAGCTACCGGACTAGCTATGAGCAGTTCTTC. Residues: CASSYRTSYEQFF.

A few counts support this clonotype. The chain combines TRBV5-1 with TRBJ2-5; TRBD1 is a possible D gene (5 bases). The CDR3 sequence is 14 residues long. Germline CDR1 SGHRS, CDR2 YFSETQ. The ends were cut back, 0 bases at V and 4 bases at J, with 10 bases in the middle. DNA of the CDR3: TGCGCCAGCAGCTTGGAACCGACAGCAGAGACCCAGTACTTC. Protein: CASSLEPTAETQYF.

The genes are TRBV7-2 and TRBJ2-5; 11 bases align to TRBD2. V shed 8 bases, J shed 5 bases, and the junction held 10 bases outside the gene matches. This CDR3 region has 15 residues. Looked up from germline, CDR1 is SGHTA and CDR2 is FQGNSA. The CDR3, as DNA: TGTGCCAGCGGACCAATAGCGGGGGGGCGTGAGACCCAGTACTTC. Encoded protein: CASGPIAGGRETQYF.

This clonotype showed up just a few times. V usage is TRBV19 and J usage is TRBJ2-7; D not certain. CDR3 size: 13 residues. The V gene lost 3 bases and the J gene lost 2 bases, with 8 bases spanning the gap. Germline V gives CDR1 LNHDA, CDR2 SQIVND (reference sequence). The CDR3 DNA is TGTGCCAGTAGTATCGGCAGCACCTACGAGCAGTACTTC. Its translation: CASSIGSTYEQYF.

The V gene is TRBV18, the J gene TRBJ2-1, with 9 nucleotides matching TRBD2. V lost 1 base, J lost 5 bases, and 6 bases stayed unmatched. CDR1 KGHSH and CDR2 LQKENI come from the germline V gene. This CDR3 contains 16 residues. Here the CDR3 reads CASSPRGSGGHNEQFF. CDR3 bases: TGTGCCAGCTCACCACGGGGTAGCGGGGGACACAATGAGCAGTTCTTC.